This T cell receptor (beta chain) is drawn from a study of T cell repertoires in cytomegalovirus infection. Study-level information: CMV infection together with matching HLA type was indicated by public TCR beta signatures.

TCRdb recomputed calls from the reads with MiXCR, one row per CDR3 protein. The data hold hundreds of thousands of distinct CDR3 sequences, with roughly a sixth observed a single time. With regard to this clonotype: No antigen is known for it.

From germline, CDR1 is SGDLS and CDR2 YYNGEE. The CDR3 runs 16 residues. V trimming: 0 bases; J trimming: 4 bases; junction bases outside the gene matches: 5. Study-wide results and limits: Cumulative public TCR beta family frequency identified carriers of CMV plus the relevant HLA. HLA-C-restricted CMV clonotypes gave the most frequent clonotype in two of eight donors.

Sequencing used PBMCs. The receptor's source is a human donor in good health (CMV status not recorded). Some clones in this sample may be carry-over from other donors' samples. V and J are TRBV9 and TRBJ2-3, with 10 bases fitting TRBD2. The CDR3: CASSVGLAGGPDTQYF. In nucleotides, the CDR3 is TGTGCCAGCAGCGTAGGACTAGCGGGCGGCCCAGATACGCAGTATTTT.